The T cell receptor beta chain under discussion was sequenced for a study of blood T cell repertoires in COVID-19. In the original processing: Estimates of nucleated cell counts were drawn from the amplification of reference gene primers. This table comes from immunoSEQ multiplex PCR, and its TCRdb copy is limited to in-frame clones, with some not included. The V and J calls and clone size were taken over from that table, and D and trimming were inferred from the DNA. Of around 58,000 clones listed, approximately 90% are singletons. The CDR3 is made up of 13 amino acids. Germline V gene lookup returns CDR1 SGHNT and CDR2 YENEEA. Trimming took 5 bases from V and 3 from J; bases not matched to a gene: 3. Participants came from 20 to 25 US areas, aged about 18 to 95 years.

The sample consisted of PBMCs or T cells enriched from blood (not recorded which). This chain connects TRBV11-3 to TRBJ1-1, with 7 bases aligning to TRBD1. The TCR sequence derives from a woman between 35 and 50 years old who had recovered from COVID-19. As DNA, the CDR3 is TGTGCCAGCAGCCTTACAGGGGACACTGAAGCTTTCTTT. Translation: CASSLTGDTEAFF.